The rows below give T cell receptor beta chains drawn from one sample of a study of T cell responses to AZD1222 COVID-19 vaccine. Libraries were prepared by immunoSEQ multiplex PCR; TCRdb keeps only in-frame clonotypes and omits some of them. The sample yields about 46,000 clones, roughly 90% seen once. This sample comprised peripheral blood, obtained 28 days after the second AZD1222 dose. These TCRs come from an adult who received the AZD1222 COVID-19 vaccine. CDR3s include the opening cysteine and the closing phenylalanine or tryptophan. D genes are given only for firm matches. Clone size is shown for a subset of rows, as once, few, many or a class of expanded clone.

DNA: TGTGCCAGCAGCCCTGGTAGTGCTAATGAAAAACTGTTTTTT
CDR3: CASSPGSANEKLFF
D: .
J: TRBJ1-4
V: TRBV9
size: .

DNA: TGTGCCAGCAGTTCTAACTTTGCGGCGGTGGAAGAGACCCAGTACTTC
CDR3: CASSSNFAAVEETQYF
D: .
J: TRBJ2-5
V: TRBV27
size: .

DNA: TGTGCCAGCAGCTACGGACAGGAAGCTTTCTTT
CDR3: CASSYGQEAFF
D: .
J: TRBJ1-1
V: TRBV28
size: .

DNA: TGTGCCAGCAGCTTGCGAACTAGCGGGGGCAATGAGCAGTTCTTC
CDR3: CASSLRTSGGNEQFF
D: TRBD2
J: TRBJ2-1
V: TRBV5-5
size: .

DNA: TGTGCCAGCGTCGCGATTACCGGGGAGCTGTTTTTT
CDR3: CASVAITGELFF
D: .
J: TRBJ2-2
V: TRBV3-1/TRBV3-2
size: .

DNA: TGTGCCAGCAGCTACGACAGAAACACCGGGGAGCTGTTTTTT
CDR3: CASSYDRNTGELFF
D: .
J: TRBJ2-2
V: TRBV2
size: .

DNA: TGTGCCAGCAGCCCCACCGGACCGGGACAGGGGACGGAGACCCAGTACTTC
CDR3: CASSPTGPGQGTETQYF
D: TRBD1
J: TRBJ2-5
V: TRBV5-5
size: .

DNA: TGTGCCAGCAGTGAGTCCCTGAGAGGTCCCACGCAGTATTTT
CDR3: CASSESLRGPTQYF
D: .
J: TRBJ2-3
V: TRBV2
size: .

DNA: TGTGCCAGCAGCCAAGAAGGGACAGGGGGTAATTCACCCCTCCACTTT
CDR3: CASSQEGTGGNSPLHF
D: TRBD1
J: TRBJ1-6
V: TRBV3-1/TRBV3-2
size: .

DNA: TGCGCCAGCAGCTTGGCCCCCGGTAGCTTCTACGAGCAGTACTTC
CDR3: CASSLAPGSFYEQYF
D: .
J: TRBJ2-7
V: TRBV5-1
size: .

DNA: TGTGCCAGCAGTTCCGGACTAGCGGCTAACTACAATGAGCAGTTCTTC
CDR3: CASSSGLAANYNEQFF
D: TRBD2
J: TRBJ2-1
V: TRBV6-2/TRBV6-3
size: once

DNA: TGTGCCAGCAGCCCCAGAGGGACAGTTAATGAAAAACTGTTTTTT
CDR3: CASSPRGTVNEKLFF
D: TRBD1
J: TRBJ1-4
V: TRBV7-9
size: .

DNA: TGCGCCAGCAGCTTTGCCAGCGCATACAATGAGCAGTTCTTC
CDR3: CASSFASAYNEQFF
D: .
J: TRBJ2-1
V: TRBV5-1
size: .

DNA: TGTGCCTGCCAGGGTTGGGCACCCCTCCACTTT
CDR3: CACQGWAPLHF
D: .
J: TRBJ1-6
V: TRBV30
size: .

DNA: TGTGCCAGCAGCCAAGGGGGCCCGCGGGAGACCCAGTACTTC
CDR3: CASSQGGPRETQYF
D: .
J: TRBJ2-5
V: TRBV3-1/TRBV3-2
size: .

DNA: TGTGCCAGCAGTTACCCCCCTCGGACACACTCCTACGAGCAGTACTTC
CDR3: CASSYPPRTHSYEQYF
D: .
J: TRBJ2-7
V: TRBV6-5
size: few

DNA: TGCGCCAGCAGCTTGCCTAGCACAGATACGCAGTATTTT
CDR3: CASSLPSTDTQYF
D: .
J: TRBJ2-3
V: TRBV5-1
size: .

DNA: TGCGCCAGCAGCCAAGGACAGGGAGATCCTTACAATGAGCAGTTCTTC
CDR3: CASSQGQGDPYNEQFF
D: TRBD1
J: TRBJ2-1
V: TRBV4-3
size: .

DNA: TGTGCCTGGACAGCAGGGCGAGACTATGGCTACACCTTC
CDR3: CAWTAGRDYGYTF
D: .
J: TRBJ1-2
V: TRBV30
size: few

DNA: TGTGCCACCAGCAGAGGCCTAGAAGCAACTAATGAAAAACTGTTTTTT
CDR3: CATSRGLEATNEKLFF
D: .
J: TRBJ1-4
V: TRBV15
size: once

DNA: TGCGCCAGCAGCTTGGGACAGGGGACGAACACTGAAGCTTTCTTT
CDR3: CASSLGQGTNTEAFF
D: TRBD1
J: TRBJ1-1
V: TRBV5-1
size: .

DNA: TGTGCCAGCAGCTTCACAGGGGCGGGAACCCGAGAGACCCAGTACTTC
CDR3: CASSFTGAGTRETQYF
D: .
J: TRBJ2-5
V: TRBV11-2
size: .

DNA: TGCGCCAGCAGCTCAACTAGCGGGATCTACGAGCAGTACTTC
CDR3: CASSSTSGIYEQYF
D: TRBD2
J: TRBJ2-7
V: TRBV5-1
size: .

DNA: TGTGCCAGCAGCGTTAGCGGGAGCATTGACGAGCAGTACTTC
CDR3: CASSVSGSIDEQYF
D: TRBD2
J: TRBJ2-7
V: TRBV7-2
size: .

DNA: TGTGCCAGCAGTGAGTTGGACGGCGACAATGAGCAGTTCTTC
CDR3: CASSELDGDNEQFF
D: .
J: TRBJ2-1
V: TRBV6-1
size: .

DNA: TGTGCCAGCAGCCAAGGCGGCCCCTACAATGAGCAGTTCTTC
CDR3: CASSQGGPYNEQFF
D: .
J: TRBJ2-1
V: TRBV4-2
size: .

DNA: TGTGCCAGCACAGAGACAGGGGCCTACAATGAGCAGTTCTTC
CDR3: CASTETGAYNEQFF
D: TRBD1
J: TRBJ2-1
V: TRBV6-5
size: .

DNA: TGTGCCAGCAGCCCAGAGGGGTTCGGACAGAACTACGAGCAGTACTTC
CDR3: CASSPEGFGQNYEQYF
D: .
J: TRBJ2-7
V: TRBV7-9
size: .

DNA: TGCGCCAGCAGCTTGTTTAACAATGAAAAACTGTTTTTT
CDR3: CASSLFNNEKLFF
D: .
J: TRBJ1-4
V: TRBV5-1
size: .

DNA: TGTGCCAGCAGCTTGCCACTTTCCTACGAGCAGTACTTC
CDR3: CASSLPLSYEQYF
D: .
J: TRBJ2-7
V: TRBV11-2
size: .

DNA: TGTGCCACCAGTGTTGGAAACACCATATATTTT
CDR3: CATSVGNTIYF
D: .
J: TRBJ1-3
V: TRBV24-1
size: .

DNA: TGTGCCAGCAGGGGTCTAGCGGCTTTCGGCGAGCAGTACTTC
CDR3: CASRGLAAFGEQYF
D: TRBD2
J: TRBJ2-7
V: TRBV2
size: .

DNA: TGTGCCAGCAGCTTAACCGTGGCTAGCGGGTCCACCGGGGAGCTGTTTTTT
CDR3: CASSLTVASGSTGELFF
D: TRBD2
J: TRBJ2-2
V: TRBV7-3
size: .

DNA: TGTGCCAGCAGCTTAGCGAGGGATACGCAGTATTTT
CDR3: CASSLARDTQYF
D: .
J: TRBJ2-3
V: TRBV11-2
size: .

DNA: TGTGCCAGCAGTTTACACACCGGGGAGCTGTTTTTT
CDR3: CASSLHTGELFF
D: .
J: TRBJ2-2
V: TRBV27
size: .

DNA: TGTGCCAGCAGTTACTCAATTACAAGAACCTCCTACGAGCAGTACTTC
CDR3: CASSYSITRTSYEQYF
D: .
J: TRBJ2-7
V: TRBV6-2/TRBV6-3
size: few

DNA: TGTGCCAGCAGTGAAGCGGGGGACAGGCCGCATTTT
CDR3: CASSEAGDRPHF
D: TRBD1
J: TRBJ1-5
V: TRBV6-1
size: .

DNA: TGCGCCAGCAGCTTGGGGGCAGGTGGAAACACCATATATTTT
CDR3: CASSLGAGGNTIYF
D: .
J: TRBJ1-3
V: TRBV5-1
size: .

DNA: TGTGCCAGCAGTCTGGCCCCCTACGAGCAGTACTTC
CDR3: CASSLAPYEQYF
D: .
J: TRBJ2-7
V: TRBV6-5
size: .

DNA: TGTGCCAGCAGTAGACAGGGGGGGGATCAGCCCCAGCATTTT
CDR3: CASSRQGGDQPQHF
D: TRBD1
J: TRBJ1-5
V: TRBV6-2/TRBV6-3
size: .

DNA: TGTGCCACCCGACGAATTGGGGCCTATAATTCACCCCTCCACTTT
CDR3: CATRRIGAYNSPLHF
D: .
J: TRBJ1-6
V: TRBV27
size: .

DNA: TGCAGTGCTAGTTTGGCCGGTGAAAAACTGTTTTTT
CDR3: CSASLAGEKLFF
D: .
J: TRBJ1-4
V: TRBV20-1
size: .

DNA: TGTGCCACCAGCAGAGATCAGGGAGATGAGCAGTTCTTC
CDR3: CATSRDQGDEQFF
D: .
J: TRBJ2-1
V: TRBV15
size: .

DNA: TGCAGCGTTGAGTCCAGGGGAGGCCGCAATGAGCAGTTCTTC
CDR3: CSVESRGGRNEQFF
D: .
J: TRBJ2-1
V: TRBV29-1
size: .

DNA: TGTGCCATTCGGACTAGCGGGAGTAACACCGGGGAGCTGTTTTTT
CDR3: CAIRTSGSNTGELFF
D: TRBD2
J: TRBJ2-2
V: TRBV2
size: .

DNA: TGTGCCAGCAGTCCCCGGGACAGGGGGCATTCGAGGACTGAAGCTTTCTTT
CDR3: CASSPRDRGHSRTEAFF
D: TRBD1
J: TRBJ1-1
V: TRBV27
size: .

DNA: TGTGCCAGCAGGAGCCCGAGGACCTCTGGGGGCTACACCTTC
CDR3: CASRSPRTSGGYTF
D: .
J: TRBJ1-2
V: TRBV11-2
size: .